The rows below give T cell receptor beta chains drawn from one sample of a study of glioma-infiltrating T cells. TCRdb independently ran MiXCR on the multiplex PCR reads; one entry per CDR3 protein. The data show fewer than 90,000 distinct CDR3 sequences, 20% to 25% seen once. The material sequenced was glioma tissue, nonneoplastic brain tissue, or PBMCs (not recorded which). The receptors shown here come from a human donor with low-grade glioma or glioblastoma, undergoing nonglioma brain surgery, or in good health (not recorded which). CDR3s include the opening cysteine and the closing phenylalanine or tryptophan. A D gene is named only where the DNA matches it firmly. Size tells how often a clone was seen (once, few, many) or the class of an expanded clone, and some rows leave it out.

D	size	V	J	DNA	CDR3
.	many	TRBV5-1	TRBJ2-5	TGCGCCAGCAGCTTTCAGGGGTACCAAGAGACCCAGTACTTC	CASSFQGYQETQYF
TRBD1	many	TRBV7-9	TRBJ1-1	TGTGCCAGCAGCTCAACTGCCGGGACAGTTCGTGAGGCTTTCTTT	CASSSTAGTVREAFF
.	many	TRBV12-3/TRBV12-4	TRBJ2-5	TGTGCCAGCAGTTTAGGGGCGGGAAAAGAGACCCAGTACTTC	CASSLGAGKETQYF
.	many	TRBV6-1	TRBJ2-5	TGTGCCAGCAGACAGGGCCAAAAGACCCAGTACTTC	CASRQGQKTQYF
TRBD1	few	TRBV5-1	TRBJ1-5	TGCGCCAGCAGCTTGGTGGCAGGGGGAAGTCAGGGGCAGCCCCAGCATTTT	CASSLVAGGSQGQPQHF
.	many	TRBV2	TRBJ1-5	TGTGCCAGCAGTCAGTGGGTTAGGAGTCAGCCCCAGCATTTT	CASSQWVRSQPQHF
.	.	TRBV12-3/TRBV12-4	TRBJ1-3	TGTGCCAGCAGTGGGGGCGGACTCCTCTCTGGAAACACCATATATTTT	CASSGGGLLSGNTIYF
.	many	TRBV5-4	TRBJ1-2	TGTGCCAGCAGCTTGGCTGGGGTGGGCGACTATGGCTACACCTTC	CASSLAGVGDYGYTF
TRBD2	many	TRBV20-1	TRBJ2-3	TGCAGTGCTAGAAGGACTAGCGTTTCGGTCACAGATACGCAGTATTTT	CSARRTSVSVTDTQYF
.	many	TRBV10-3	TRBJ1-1	TGTGCCATCAGTGAGTGGTCGAACACTGAAGCTTTCTTT	CAISEWSNTEAFF
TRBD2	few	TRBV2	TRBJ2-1	TGTGCCAGTCGAACTAGCGGGGTACTCTACAATGAGCAGTTCTTC	CASRTSGVLYNEQFF
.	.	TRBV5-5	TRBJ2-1	TGTGCCAGCAGCTCCCAGGGGGGGGCGGTCAATGAGCAGTTCTTC	CASSSQGGAVNEQFF
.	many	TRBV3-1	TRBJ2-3	TGTGCCAGCAGCCAGGGCCATGGGGTCCCTCATGGCACAGATACGCAGTATTTT	CASSQGHGVPHGTDTQYF
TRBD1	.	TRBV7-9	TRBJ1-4	TGTGCCAGCAGCTTACAGGGGGCAACTAATGAAAAACTGTTTTTT	CASSLQGATNEKLFF
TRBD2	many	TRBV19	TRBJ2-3	TGTGCCAGTAGTCTAGGACTAGGTTCGGATACGCAGTATTTT	CASSLGLGSDTQYF
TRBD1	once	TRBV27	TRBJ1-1	TGTGCCTGGACAGGGGTCGGAACTGAAGCTTTCTTT	CAWTGVGTEAFF
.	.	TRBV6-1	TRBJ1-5	TGTGCCAGCAGCCCTAACCAGTTCGGCAATCAGCCCCAGCATTTT	CASSPNQFGNQPQHF
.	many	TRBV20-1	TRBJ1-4	TGCAGTGCTAGAGACTGGGGAAGGGCAACTAATGAAAAACTGTTTTTT	CSARDWGRATNEKLFF
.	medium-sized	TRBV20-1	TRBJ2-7	TGCAGTGCTAGTAGTAGGGGGGCGACCAGGGCGTCCTACGAGCAGTACTTC	CSASSRGATRASYEQYF
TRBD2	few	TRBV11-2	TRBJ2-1	TGTGCCAGCAGCTCTATAGGACTAGCGGGAGATAGCCCCTACAATGAGCAGTTCTTC	CASSSIGLAGDSPYNEQFF
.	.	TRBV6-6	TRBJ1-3	TGTGCCAGCAGTTACAGGACCGCCAGCTCTGGAAACACCATATATTTT	CASSYRTASSGNTIYF
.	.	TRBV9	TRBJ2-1	TGTGCCAGCAGCCCTCGAGGGGCCGTCGATGAGCAGTTCTTC	CASSPRGAVDEQFF
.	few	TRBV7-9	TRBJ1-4	TGTGCCAGCAGCTTAGGAGTGACGGTTAATGAAAAACTGTTTTTT	CASSLGVTVNEKLFF